The next 7 T cell receptor beta chains were all read from a single sample in a study of neurological immune-mediated disorders (dated 2019 in TCRdb). Receptor amplification or capture employed 5' RACE. The sequencer was an Illumina HiSeq 2500. Starting from the raw public reads, TCRdb applied fastp trimming at Q25, assembled clones with MiXCR and retained in-frame beta chains. Rows are unified per CDR3 protein, each entry keeping the most common DNA and genes. This sample lists around 97,000 distinct CDR3 sequences; 10% to 14% were detected once. Approximately 3.3% of the sample is held by the ten biggest clonotypes. The sample's time point, from its label and the paper: longitudinal time-point 3. The sequenced sample was PBMCs. The receptors stem from a female donor with HTLV-1-associated myelopathy (HAM/TSP).

This clonotype showed up just a few times. The CDR3 DNA reads TGTGCCAGCAGCTACCGCTCTAGCACAGATACGCAGTATTTT. This codes for CASSYRSSTDTQYF. This chain joins TRBV7-2 and TRBJ2-3, with unresolved D. Germline V gene lookup returns CDR1 SGHTA and CDR2 FQGNSA. Trimming cost V 4 bases and J 0 bases, with 8 bases left between them. The CDR3 runs 14 residues.

Ten or more counts support this clonotype. V is TRBV4-1 and J is TRBJ1-4, with D perhaps matching TRBD1 (5 bases). Trimming stripped 4 bases from V and 5 bases from J, with 14 bases between. CDR3 length equals 15 residues. The V gene's germline CDR1 is MGHRA and CDR2 YSYEKL. This CDR3 reads CASSLTVGENEKLFF. As DNA, the CDR3 is TGCGCCAGCAGCCTAACAGTAGGGGAAAATGAAAAACTGTTTTTT.

This clonotype was counted at least ten times. This rearrangement joins TRBV7-8 to TRBJ2-3; 8 bases map to TRBD2. The germline V gene encodes CDR1 SGHVS and CDR2 FQNEAQ. CDR3 length: 17 residues. V dropped 7 bases and J dropped 4; count of bases not matched to a gene: 16. CDR3 sequence reads: CASTHRGGGRHSDTQYF. DNA of the CDR3: TGTGCCAGCACCCACCGTGGCGGGGGGCGGCATTCAGATACGCAGTATTTT.

This clonotype was detected many times. V and J are TRBV5-1 and TRBJ2-3, with TRBD2 identical over 15 bases. Per the germline V gene, CDR1 is SGHRS and CDR2 is YFSETQ. Trimming at V came to 4 bases and at J to 5 bases, leaving 2 bases not matched to a gene. CDR3 length equals 15 residues. This CDR3 reads CASSGGLAGGDTQYF. The CDR3 nucleotides read TGCGCCAGCAGCGGGGGACTAGCGGGGGGAGATACGCAGTATTTT. The full variable domain, its missing parts supplied by reference TRBV5-1 and TRBJ2-3, is KAGVTQTPRYLIKTRGQQVTLSCSPISGHRSVSWYQQTPGQGLQFLFEYFSETQRNKGNFPGRFSGRQFSNSRSEMNVSTLELGDSALYLCASSGGLAGGDTQYFGPGTRLTVL.

This clonotype was observed at least ten times. The rearrangement uses TRBV20-1 and TRBJ2-7; 8 bases map to TRBD2. V was clipped by 0 bases and J by 5 bases; unmatched bases: 12. The CDR3 has 16 amino acids. Germline V gene sequence: CDR1 DFQATT, CDR2 SNEGSKA (reference sequence). CDR3 region: CSARDGRSGGRNEQYF. The CDR3 DNA reads TGCAGTGCTAGAGACGGTAGGAGCGGGGGAAGGAACGAGCAGTACTTC.

This clonotype was observed a handful of times. CDR3 region: CASARTAGYEQYF. Here the CDR3 DNA reads TGTGCCAGCGCGAGAACTGCCGGCTACGAGCAGTACTTC. The rearrangement uses TRBV6-4 and TRBJ2-7; D call uncertain. V was trimmed by 8 bases and J by 3 bases, leaving 14 bases between them. Germline CDR1 reads MRHNA; CDR2 reads SNTAGT. The CDR3 has 13 amino acids.

This clonotype was seen only a few times. This chain connects TRBV11-2 to TRBJ2-7; 7 nucleotides match TRBD2. The CDR3 length is 15 residues. The ends lost 1 base at V and 4 bases at J; junction bases unmatched: 7. From germline, CDR1 is SGHAT and CDR2 FQNNGV. The CDR3 bases are TGTGCCAGCAGCTTAGGAGCGGGGAGACAGTACGAGCAGTACTTC. Protein sequence: CASSLGAGRQYEQYF.